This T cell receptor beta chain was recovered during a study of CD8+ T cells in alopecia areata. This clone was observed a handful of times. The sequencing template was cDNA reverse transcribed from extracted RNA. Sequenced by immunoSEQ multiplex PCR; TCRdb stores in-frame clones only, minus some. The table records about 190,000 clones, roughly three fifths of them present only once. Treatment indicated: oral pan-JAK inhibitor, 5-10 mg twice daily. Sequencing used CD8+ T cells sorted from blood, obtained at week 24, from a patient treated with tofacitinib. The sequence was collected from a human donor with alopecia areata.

CDR3 in amino acids: CASSRLAGDQETQYF. As DNA, the CDR3 is TGTGCCAGCAGCCGACTAGCGGGGGACCAAGAGACCCAGTACTTC. The V and J genes are TRBV7-9 and TRBJ2-5; 12 bases fit TRBD2. The CDR3 has 15 residues. V was clipped by 5 bases and J by 0 bases; unmatched bases: 1. The V gene's germline CDR1 is SEHNR and CDR2 FQNEAQ (reference sequence).